These T cell receptor beta chains were read from a single sample in a study of cytotoxic CD8 clonotypes in ibrutinib-treated CLL. TCRdb's table, derived via immunoSEQ multiplex PCR, lists solely in-frame clones and lacks some. The sample consists of approximately 25,000 clones, approximately 67% of them appearing once. The material was PBMCs, obtained at disease progression, from a patient treated with ibrutinib. All receptors derive from a human donor with chronic lymphocytic leukemia. CDR3s include the opening cysteine and the closing phenylalanine or tryptophan. The D gene is left open where the match is weak. A clone size is listed for some rows: how often the clone was seen (once, few, many), or a class if it is expanded.

.,.,TRBJ1-4,TRBV18,CASSPKGGRQTNEKLFF,TGTGCCAGCTCACCAAAAGGGGGGCGACAGACTAATGAAAAACTGTTTTTT
.,.,TRBJ1-3,TRBV15,CATSSDRRNTIYF,TGTGCCACCAGCAGCGACAGGCGAAACACCATATATTTT
.,.,TRBJ2-7,TRBV11-2,CASSLVSTGEQYF,TGTGCCAGCAGCTTAGTTTCTACAGGGGAGCAGTACTTC
few,.,TRBJ1-5,TRBV19,CATSVQGQDQPQHF,TGTGCCACCTCGGTTCAGGGCCAGGATCAGCCCCAGCATTTT
.,TRBD2,TRBJ2-7,TRBV29-1,CSVEDLGTGTSGGQYEQYF,TGCAGCGTTGAAGATCTAGGGACAGGGACTAGCGGGGGCCAATACGAGCAGTACTTC
.,.,TRBJ1-4,TRBV2,CASSGWQGKSFEKLFF,TGTGCCAGCAGTGGATGGCAGGGAAAAAGCTTTGAAAAACTGTTTTTT
.,.,TRBJ1-3,TRBV7-9,CASSLDRPFSGNTIYF,TGTGCCAGCAGCTTAGATCGGCCTTTCTCTGGAAACACCATATATTTT
.,.,TRBJ2-7,TRBV5-1,CASSLISFGEQYF,TGCGCCAGCAGCTTGATCAGTTTTGGCGAGCAGTACTTC
.,.,TRBJ1-1,TRBV5-1,CASSLDGDLEAFF,TGCGCCAGCAGCTTGGATGGGGACTTAGAAGCTTTCTTT
.,TRBD1,TRBJ1-2,TRBV18,CASSPGQGGGYTF,TGTGCCAGCTCACCGGGACAGGGCGGTGGCTACACCTTC
.,.,TRBJ1-2,TRBV6-5,CASSYPGNGYTF,TGTGCCAGCAGTTACCCGGGAAACGGCTACACCTTC
once,.,TRBJ2-5,TRBV11-2,CASSPPLQGRKRETQYF,TGTGCCAGCAGCCCCCCTTTACAGGGTAGAAAGCGGGAGACCCAGTACTTC
once,.,TRBJ1-1,TRBV9,CASSVAGGYEAFF,TGTGCCAGCAGCGTAGCAGGAGGGTATGAAGCTTTCTTT